This paragraph reports one T cell receptor beta chain. What it binds is not known. The length of the CDR3 is 15 residues. V was cut by 1 base and J by 3 bases, with 13 bases left in between. Germline lookup yields CDR1 LGHDT and CDR2 YNNKEL (reference sequence). This sample was taken from a study of Ad26.COV2.S vaccination and SARS-CoV-2 variants. Turning to the study itself: Dosing was one shot or two shots 56 days apart. Overall study findings and caveats: Spike-specific TCR breadth ran higher among vaccine recipients than placebo recipients. Participants given vaccine showed non-spike TCR breadth similar to that of placebo recipients.

The sample's treatment: some 20 received Ad26.COV2.S at low or high dose, single or two shots; a few received placebo; per-sample allocation not given. Sampling took place 63 days after the first vaccine or placebo injection. The vaccine delivered Wuhan-strain SARS-CoV-2 spike through an Ad26 vector. Some clones are missing from TCRdb's copy, which holds only in-frame ones; the method was immunoSEQ multiplex PCR. The sample shows hundreds of thousands of clones, around 86% of them seen only once. The source is a person between 18 and 65 years old who received the Ad26.COV2.S COVID-19 vaccine or a placebo. The sample consisted of peripheral blood, taken in a trial of Ad26.COV2.S vaccine versus placebo. The chain links TRBV3-1 (or the pseudogene TRBV3-2) to TRBJ2-7; D remains unclear. CDR3 bases: TGTGCCAGCAGCCAAGGTTATCGGGTATTCTACGAGCAGTACTTC. Amino acid sequence: CASSQGYRVFYEQYF.